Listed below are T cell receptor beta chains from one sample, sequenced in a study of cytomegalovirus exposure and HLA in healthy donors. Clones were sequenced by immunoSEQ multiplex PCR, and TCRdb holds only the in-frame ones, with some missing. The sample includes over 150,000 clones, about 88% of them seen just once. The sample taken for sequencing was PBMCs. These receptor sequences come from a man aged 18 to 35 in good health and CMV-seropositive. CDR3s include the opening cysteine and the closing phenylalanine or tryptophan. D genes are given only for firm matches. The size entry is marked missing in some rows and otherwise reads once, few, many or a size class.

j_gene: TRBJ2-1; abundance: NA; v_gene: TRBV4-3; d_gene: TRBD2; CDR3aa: CASSQALAGDYNEQFF; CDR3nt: TGCGCCAGCAGCCAAGCACTAGCGGGAGATTACAATGAGCAGTTCTTC
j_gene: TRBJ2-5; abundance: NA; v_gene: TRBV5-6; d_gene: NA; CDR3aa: CASSLDRVQETQYF; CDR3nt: TGTGCCAGCAGCTTGGATCGGGTCCAAGAGACCCAGTACTTC
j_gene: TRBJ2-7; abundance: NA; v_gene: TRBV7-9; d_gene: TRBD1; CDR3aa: CASSSPNRGRYEQYF; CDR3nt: TGTGCCAGCAGCTCGCCCAACAGGGGTCGCTACGAGCAGTACTTC
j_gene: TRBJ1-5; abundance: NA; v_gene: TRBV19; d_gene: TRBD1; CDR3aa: CASAGTANQPQHF; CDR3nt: TGTGCCAGTGCCGGGACAGCTAATCAGCCCCAGCATTTT
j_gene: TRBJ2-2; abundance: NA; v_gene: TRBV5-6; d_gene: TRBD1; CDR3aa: CASSPLRTGGTGELFF; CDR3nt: TGTGCCAGCAGCCCCCTCAGGACAGGGGGCACCGGGGAGCTGTTTTTT
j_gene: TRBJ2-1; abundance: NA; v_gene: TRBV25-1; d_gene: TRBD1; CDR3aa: CASSEGASGNEQFF; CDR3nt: TGTGCCAGCAGCGAGGGGGCTTCGGGCAATGAGCAGTTCTTC
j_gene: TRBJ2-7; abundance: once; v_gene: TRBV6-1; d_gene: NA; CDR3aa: CASNSPTESYEQYF; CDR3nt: TGTGCCAGCAATTCCCCAACTGAGAGCTACGAGCAGTACTTC
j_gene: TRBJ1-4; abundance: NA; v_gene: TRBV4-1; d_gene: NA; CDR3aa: CASSQVMAREKLFF; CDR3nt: TGCGCCAGCAGCCAAGTCATGGCCAGGGAAAAACTGTTTTTT
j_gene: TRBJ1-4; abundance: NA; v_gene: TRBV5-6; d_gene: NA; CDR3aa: CASSFYGYQGHRNEKLFF; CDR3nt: TGTGCCAGCAGCTTCTACGGCTACCAGGGGCACCGTAATGAAAAACTGTTTTTT
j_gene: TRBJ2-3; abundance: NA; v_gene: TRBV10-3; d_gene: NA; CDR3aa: CAISESQGKTDTQYF; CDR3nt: TGTGCCATCAGTGAGTCCCAGGGAAAGACAGATACGCAGTATTTT
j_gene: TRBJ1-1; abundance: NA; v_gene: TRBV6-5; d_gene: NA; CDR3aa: CASSLRTENTEAFF; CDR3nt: TGTGCCAGCAGTCTAAGGACAGAGAACACTGAAGCTTTCTTT
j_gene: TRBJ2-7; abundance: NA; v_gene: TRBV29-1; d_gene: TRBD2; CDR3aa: CSVPLAGGTHEQYF; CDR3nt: TGCAGCGTGCCTCTAGCGGGAGGGACTCACGAGCAGTACTTC
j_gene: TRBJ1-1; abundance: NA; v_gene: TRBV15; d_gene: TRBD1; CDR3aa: CATSRRAGGYSNTEAFF; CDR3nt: TGTGCCACCAGCAGAAGGGCAGGGGGCTACTCCAACACTGAAGCTTTCTTT
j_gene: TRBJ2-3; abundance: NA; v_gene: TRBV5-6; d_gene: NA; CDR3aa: CASSLPGLDTQYF; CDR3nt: TGTGCCAGCAGCTTGCCAGGCCTAGATACGCAGTATTTT
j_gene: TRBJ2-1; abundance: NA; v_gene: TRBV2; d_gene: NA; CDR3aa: CASSEVGAGNEQFF; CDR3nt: TGTGCCAGCAGTGAAGTGGGGGCCGGCAATGAGCAGTTCTTC
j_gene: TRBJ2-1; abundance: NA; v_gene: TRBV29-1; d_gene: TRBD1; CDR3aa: CSVAQGSYNEQFF; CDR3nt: TGCAGCGTGGCACAGGGGTCCTACAATGAGCAGTTCTTC
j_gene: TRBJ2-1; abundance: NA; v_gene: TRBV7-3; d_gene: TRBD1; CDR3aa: CASSPKDRSWNEQFF; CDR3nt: TGTGCCAGCAGCCCAAAGGACAGGTCGTGGAATGAGCAGTTCTTC
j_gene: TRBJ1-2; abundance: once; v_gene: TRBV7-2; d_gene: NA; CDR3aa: CASSPDSHVNGYTF; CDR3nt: TGTGCCAGCAGTCCCGACTCCCACGTTAATGGCTACACCTTC
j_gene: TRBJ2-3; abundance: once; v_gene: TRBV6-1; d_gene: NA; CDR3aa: CASSERRGSSTDTQYF; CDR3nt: TGTGCCAGCAGTGAGCGTCGAGGTTCTAGCACAGATACGCAGTATTTT
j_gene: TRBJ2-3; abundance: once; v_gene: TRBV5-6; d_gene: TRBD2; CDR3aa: CASSLVPGLAADTQYF; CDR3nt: TGTGCCAGCAGCTTGGTCCCGGGACTAGCGGCAGATACGCAGTATTTT
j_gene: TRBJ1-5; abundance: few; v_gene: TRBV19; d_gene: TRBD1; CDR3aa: CASSIDPTGFSQPQHF; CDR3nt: TGTGCCAGTAGTATAGACCCGACAGGGTTCAGTCAGCCCCAGCATTTT
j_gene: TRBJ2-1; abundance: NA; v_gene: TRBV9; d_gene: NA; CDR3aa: CASSVAEHSYNEQFF; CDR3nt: TGTGCCAGCAGCGTAGCCGAGCACAGCTACAATGAGCAGTTCTTC
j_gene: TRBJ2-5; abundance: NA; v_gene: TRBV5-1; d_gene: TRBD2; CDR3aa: CASSSPYRAGGPGETQYF; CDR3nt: TGCGCCAGCAGCTCCCCATATAGAGCGGGAGGGCCTGGGGAGACCCAGTACTTC